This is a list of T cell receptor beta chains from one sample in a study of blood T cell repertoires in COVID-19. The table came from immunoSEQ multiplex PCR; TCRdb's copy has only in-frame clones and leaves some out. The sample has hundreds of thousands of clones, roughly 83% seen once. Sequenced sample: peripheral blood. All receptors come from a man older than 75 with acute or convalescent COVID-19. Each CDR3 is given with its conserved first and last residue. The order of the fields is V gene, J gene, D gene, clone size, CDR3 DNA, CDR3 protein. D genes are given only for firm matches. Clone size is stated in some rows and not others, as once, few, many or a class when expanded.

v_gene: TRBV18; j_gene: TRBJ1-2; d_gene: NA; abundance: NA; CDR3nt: TGTGCCAGCTCACCACAGCAGGGGCGAGAGGGCTACACCTTC; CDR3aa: CASSPQQGREGYTF
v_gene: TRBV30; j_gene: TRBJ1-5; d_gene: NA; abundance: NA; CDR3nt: TGTGCCTGGAGTAGGGGTAACAATCAGCCCCAGCATTTT; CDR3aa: CAWSRGNNQPQHF
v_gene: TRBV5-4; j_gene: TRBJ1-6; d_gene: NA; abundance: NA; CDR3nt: TGTGCCAGCAGCACGGAGCTGGAAGAGTCACCCCTCCACTTT; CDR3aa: CASSTELEESPLHF
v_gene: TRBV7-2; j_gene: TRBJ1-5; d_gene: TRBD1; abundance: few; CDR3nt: TGTGCCAGCAGCTTAGTTGCCGGGACAGCTAGCAATCAGCCCCAGCATTTT; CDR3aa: CASSLVAGTASNQPQHF
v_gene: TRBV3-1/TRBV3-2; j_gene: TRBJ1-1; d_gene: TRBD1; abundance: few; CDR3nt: TGTGCCAGCAGAAGGGACAGGGGGGCGGGGAACACTGAAGCTTTCTTT; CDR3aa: CASRRDRGAGNTEAFF
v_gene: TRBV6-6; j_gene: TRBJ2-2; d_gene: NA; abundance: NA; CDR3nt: TGTGCCAGCAGTTACGGTGGGCGAGACACCGGGGAGCTGTTTTTT; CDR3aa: CASSYGGRDTGELFF
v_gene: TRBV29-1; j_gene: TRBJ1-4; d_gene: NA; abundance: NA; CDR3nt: TGCAGCGTTGAAGATCCCGGGTACGGGGAAAAACTGTTTTTT; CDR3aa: CSVEDPGYGEKLFF
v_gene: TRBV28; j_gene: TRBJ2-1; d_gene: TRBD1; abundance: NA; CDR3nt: TGTGCCAGCAGGGACAGGGCCGGCAATGAGCAGTTCTTC; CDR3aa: CASRDRAGNEQFF
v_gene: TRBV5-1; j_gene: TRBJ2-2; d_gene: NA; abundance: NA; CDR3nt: TGCGCCAGCAGCTTGTCTAGTACCGGGGAGCTGTTTTTT; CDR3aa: CASSLSSTGELFF
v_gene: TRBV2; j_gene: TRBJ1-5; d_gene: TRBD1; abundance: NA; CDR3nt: TGTGCCAGCAGTGGGACAGGGGGCCATCAGCCCCAGCATTTT; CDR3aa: CASSGTGGHQPQHF
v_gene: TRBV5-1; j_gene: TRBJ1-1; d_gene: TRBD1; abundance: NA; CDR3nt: TGCGCCAGCAGCTTGAGCACAGGGGCTGAAGCTTTCTTT; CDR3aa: CASSLSTGAEAFF
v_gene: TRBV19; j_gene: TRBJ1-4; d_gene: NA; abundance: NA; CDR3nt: TGTGCCAGTACCGCGGGCAGGGAAAAACTGTTTTTT; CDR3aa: CASTAGREKLFF
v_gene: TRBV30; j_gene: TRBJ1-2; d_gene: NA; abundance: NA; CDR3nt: TGTGCCTGGAGTGTCTCGGCAGGGTCAGTTCGTGGCTACACCTTC; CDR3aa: CAWSVSAGSVRGYTF
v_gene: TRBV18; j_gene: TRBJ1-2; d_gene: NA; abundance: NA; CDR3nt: TGTGCCAGCTCGCCCGACAGCCAAGCTAACTATGGCTACACCTTC; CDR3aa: CASSPDSQANYGYTF